These 22 T cell receptor beta chains were all obtained from the same sample, sequenced in a study of blood T cell repertoires in COVID-19. TCRdb's table, derived via immunoSEQ multiplex PCR, lists solely in-frame clones and lacks some. This repertoire shows some 120,000 clones, 80% to 90% found once; its top ten account for about 6.3%. Sequencing was performed on peripheral blood. The receptor source for this set is a man older than 75 with active or convalescent COVID-19.

The chain uses TRBV3-1 (or the pseudogene TRBV3-2) and TRBJ1-6, with D perhaps matching TRBD1 (5 bases). The V gene's germline CDR1 is LGHDT and CDR2 YNNKEL (reference sequence). The CDR3 is 14 residues long. Trimming stripped 1 base from V and 6 bases from J, with 7 bases between. CDR3 residues: CASSQGTTNSPLHF. The CDR3 nucleotides read TGTGCCAGCAGCCAAGGGACAACTAATTCACCCCTCCACTTT.

This chain uses TRBV7-2 with TRBJ1-6; tentative D call: TRBD1 (6 bases). CDR1 and CDR2 from the germline V gene are SGHTA and FQGNSA. The CDR3 is 17 amino acids. Trimming took 5 bases from V and 8 from J, leaving 22 bases between them. CDR3 residues: CASSLRQVRGDDSPLHF. CDR3 in DNA: TGTGCCAGCAGCCTACGACAGGTCCGCGGCGATGATTCACCCCTCCACTTT. Full variable domain (missing parts from reference TRBV7-2 and TRBJ1-6): GAGVSQSPSNKVTEKGKDVELRCDPISGHTALYWYRQSLGQGLEFLIYFQGNSAPDKSGLPSDRFSAERTGGSVSTLTIQRTQQEDSAVYLCASSLRQVRGDDSPLHFGNGTRLTVT.

V gene TRBV28 combines with J gene TRBJ1-3; D uncertain. The germline CDR1 and CDR2 sequences are MDHEN and SYDVKM. This CDR3 is 13 amino acids long. V shed 7 bases and J shed 0 bases, with 7 bases lying between them. DNA for the CDR3: TGTGCCAGCACAGTTCACTCTGGAAACACCATATATTTT. Amino acids: CASTVHSGNTIYF.

The V gene is TRBV19, the J gene TRBJ1-5; D may be TRBD1 (5 bases). The V and J ends lost 7 bases and 0 bases respectively, with 13 bases between them. The CDR3 length is 15 residues. Germline V gene data show CDR1 as LNHDA and CDR2 as SQIVND (reference sequence). The CDR3: CASIPTGYSNQPQHF. The CDR3 DNA is TGTGCCAGTATCCCCACAGGCTATAGCAATCAGCCCCAGCATTTT.

The rearrangement uses TRBV24-1 and TRBJ2-5, with D possibly being TRBD1 (5 bases). Per germline, CDR1 KGHDR and CDR2 SFDVKD. V shed 4 bases and J shed 5 bases, with 10 bases lying between them. The CDR3 sequence is 13 residues long. Written as DNA, the CDR3 is TGTGCCACCAGTGACTTCGACAGTGAGACCCAGTACTTC. This translates into CATSDFDSETQYF.

The rearrangement joins TRBV2 to TRBJ1-2, with D maybe TRBD1 (5 bases). The CDR3 sequence is 14 residues long. Trimming left V 3 bases short and J 3 bases short, with 11 bases between. Germline assignment: CDR1 SNHLY and CDR2 FYNNEI. CDR3 coding DNA: TGTGCCAGCAGTGACGATACAGGCTACTATGGCTACACCTTC. This codes for CASSDDTGYYGYTF. The complete variable domain, with remaining parts taken from reference TRBV2 and TRBJ1-2, reads EPEVTQTPSHQVTQMGQEVILRCVPISNHLYFYWYRQILGQKVEFLVSFYNNEISEKSEIFDDQFSVERPDGSNFTLKIRSTKLEDSAMYFCASSDDTGYYGYTFGSGTRLTVV.

This clone was counted a few times. V is TRBV20-1 and J is TRBJ1-6; D unclear. The CDR3 length is 14 residues. The germline CDR1 and CDR2 sequences are DFQATT and SNEGSKA (reference sequence). V shed 3 bases and J shed 0 bases, with 6 bases lying between them. CDR3 coding DNA: TGCAGTGCTAGTTTGAGCTCCTATAATTCACCCCTCCACTTT. It codes for CSASLSSYNSPLHF.

V gene TRBV18 combines with J gene TRBJ1-2; TRBD1 agrees at 7 bases. The V segment lost 2 bases and the J segment 8 bases; nucleotides outside the gene matches: 5. Germline V gene data show CDR1 as KGHSH and CDR2 as LQKENI. This CDR3 spans 13 amino acids. The CDR3 protein is CASSPRAGGGYTF. CDR3 bases: TGTGCCAGCTCACCAAGGGCAGGGGGAGGCTACACCTTC.

The CDR3 DNA follows: TGTGCCAGCAGCTATAGCGGGGGGCAAGAGACCCAGTACTTC. This encodes CASSYSGGQETQYF. This chain joins TRBV5-4 and TRBJ2-5, with TRBD2 matching 10 bases. The V segment lost 3 bases and the J segment 2 bases; nucleotides outside the gene matches: 1. This CDR3 is built from 14 residues. Per the germline V gene, CDR1 is SGHNT and CDR2 is YYREEE (reference sequence).

CDR3 protein: CASSQVASDYGYTF. CDR3 in DNA: TGCGCCAGCAGCCAAGTTGCCAGCGACTATGGCTACACCTTC. This chain joins TRBV4-1 and TRBJ1-2; D is undetermined. V was trimmed by 1 base and J by 3 bases, leaving 9 bases between them. The CDR3 has 14 residues. Germline CDR1 is MGHRA and CDR2 is YSYEKL.

This clone was recorded only once. The CDR3 reads CASSQVQGAGEQFF. The CDR3 nucleotides read TGTGCCAGCAGCCAAGTTCAGGGGGCCGGTGAGCAGTTCTTC. V and J are TRBV3-1 (or the pseudogene TRBV3-2) and TRBJ2-1; TRBD1 matches 8 bases. CDR3 length: 14 residues. The germline V gene has CDR1 LGHDT and CDR2 YNNKEL (reference sequence). V trimming: 1 base; J trimming: 9 bases; junction bases outside the gene matches: 5.

In this sample, this clone turned up once. This chain joins TRBV5-8 and TRBJ1-5, with TRBD1 matching over 9 bases. CDR3 size: 17 residues. V was pared by 1 base and J by 1 base, with 6 bases of the junction left unmatched. The germline V gene encodes CDR1 SGHTS and CDR2 YDEGEE. CDR3 amino acids: CASSLTGGYSSNQPQHF. The CDR3 nucleotides are TGTGCCAGCAGCTTGACAGGGGGCTATTCCAGCAATCAGCCCCAGCATTTT.

This clone was recorded only once. This chain links TRBV6-6 with TRBJ2-3; 9 bases line up with TRBD2. From germline, CDR1 is MNHNY and CDR2 SVGAGI (reference sequence). This CDR3 spans 16 amino acids. V was pared by 2 bases and J by 1 base, with 4 bases of the junction left unmatched. The CDR3 protein is CASSYAQRGGTDTQYF. Written as DNA, the CDR3 is TGTGCCAGCAGTTACGCCCAGCGGGGGGGCACAGATACGCAGTATTTT.

The chain's CDR3 is CASSPDQGSTGELFF. The CDR3 nucleotides are TGTGCCAGCTCACCGGACCAGGGGAGCACCGGGGAGCTGTTTTTT. This chain uses TRBV18 with TRBJ2-2; D possibly corresponds to TRBD1 (6 bases). V lost 3 bases to trimming and J lost 4 bases, with 12 bases between them. This CDR3 contains 15 residues. From germline, CDR1 is KGHSH and CDR2 LQKENI.

The chain has TRBV2 and TRBJ2-5; D perhaps matches TRBD2 (6 bases). The CDR3 extends over 12 amino acids. Looked up from germline, CDR1 is SNHLY and CDR2 is FYNNEI. The ends were cut back, 6 bases at V and 7 bases at J, with 12 bases in the middle. In DNA form, the CDR3 reads TGTGCCAGCAGCGGGAGAACCGGGACCCAGTACTTC. This codes for CASSGRTGTQYF. Full variable domain (rest looked up from reference TRBV2 and TRBJ2-5): EPEVTQTPSHQVTQMGQEVILRCVPISNHLYFYWYRQILGQKVEFLVSFYNNEISEKSEIFDDQFSVERPDGSNFTLKIRSTKLEDSAMYFCASSGRTGTQYFGPGTRLLVL.

Comments on this clone: This specimen includes other DNA sequences encoding the same CDR3. The chain links TRBV5-1 to TRBJ1-1; no definite D call. The CDR3 totals 14 residues. The germline V and J ends were trimmed by 0 bases and 1 base, with 7 bases remaining between them. Germline CDR1 and CDR2: SGHRS and YFSETQ. As DNA, the CDR3 is TGCGCCAGCAGCTTGGCTCCCGGGAACACTGAAGCTTTCTTT. Encoded protein: CASSLAPGNTEAFF.

This chain links TRBV5-1 with TRBJ1-1; perhaps TRBD1 as D (5 bases). Trimming left V 4 bases short and J 1 base short, with 11 bases between. CDR3 length: 14 amino acids. Germline lookup yields CDR1 SGHRS and CDR2 YFSETQ. The CDR3 region has the DNA TGCGCCAGCAGCACCGGACACAAGAACACTGAAGCTTTCTTT. Protein sequence: CASSTGHKNTEAFF.

The chain recombines TRBV20-1 with TRBJ2-3; D gene ambiguous. V dropped 2 bases and J dropped 5 bases, with 5 bases sitting between them. Germline V lookup: CDR1 DFQATT, CDR2 SNEGSKA (reference sequence). The CDR3 consists of 11 residues. The CDR3 nucleotides read TGCAGTGCTAGATTAATAGATACGCAGTATTTT. This sequence encodes CSARLIDTQYF.

This clone was seen a few times. The chain links TRBV4-1 to TRBJ1-2, with D tentatively TRBD1 (5 bases). The germline gives CDR1 MGHRA, CDR2 YSYEKL. Trimming took 5 bases from V and 4 from J, leaving 11 bases between them. CDR3 length: 13 residues. In nucleotides, the CDR3 is TGCGCCAGCAGCTTCCTGGGGGGCTATGGCTACACCTTC. Amino acids: CASSFLGGYGYTF.

This clone came up once. V gene TRBV10-3 combines with J gene TRBJ2-7, with TRBD2 matching over 7 bases. CDR1 is ENHRY and CDR2 is SYGVKD in the germline V gene. The CDR3 runs to 15 residues. J lost 4 bases, V lost 2 bases, and 8 bases had no gene match. For the CDR3, the DNA is TGTGCCATCAGTGAGGAGGGCGGGGGAAGGTACGAGCAGTACTTC. It is translated as CAISEEGGGRYEQYF.

The CDR3 reads CASSQDLGLAGGRETQYF. The CDR3 nucleotides read TGTGCCAGCAGCCAAGATTTAGGACTAGCGGGGGGGCGGGAGACCCAGTACTTC. V usage is TRBV3-1 (or the pseudogene TRBV3-2) and J usage is TRBJ2-5, with TRBD2 matching 15 bases. Germline assignment: CDR1 LGHDT and CDR2 YNNKEL (reference sequence). V shed 0 bases, J shed 5 bases, and the junction held 7 bases outside the gene matches. The CDR3 consists of 18 residues.

The chain carries TRBV5-4 and TRBJ1-3; D possibly corresponds to TRBD1 (5 bases). With 3 bases removed from V and 3 bases from J, the gap between germline ends came to 10 bases. Per the germline V gene, CDR1 is SGHNT and CDR2 is YYREEE (reference sequence). This CDR3 region has 14 residues. The CDR3 loop reads CASSSMTDGNTIYF. CDR3 DNA sequence: TGTGCCAGCAGCTCTATGACAGATGGAAACACCATATATTTT.